The 23 T cell receptor beta chains listed next were all sequenced from one sample in a study of T cell responses to AZD1222 COVID-19 vaccine. The assay was immunoSEQ multiplex PCR, and TCRdb's table has in-frame clones only and misses some. Of about 88,000 clones in the sample, about nine tenths were seen once. The material sequenced was peripheral blood, taken 28 days after the second AZD1222 dose. Source of these receptors: an adult who received the AZD1222 COVID-19 vaccine.

This clone showed up just once. The CDR3: CASTRTGPSGNTEAFF. The CDR3 nucleotides read TGTGCCAGCACCCGGACAGGGCCTTCGGGAAACACTGAAGCTTTCTTT. The rearrangement links TRBV3-1 (or the pseudogene TRBV3-2) to TRBJ1-1; 8 bases are a match to TRBD1. This CDR3 region has 16 residues. Germline V lookup: CDR1 LGHDT, CDR2 YNNKEL (reference sequence). V lost 7 bases and J lost 2; bases outside the gene matches: 12.

The chain employs TRBV11-2 and TRBJ2-5, with D unresolved. The CDR3 is 13 residues long. Germline CDR1 reads SGHAT; CDR2 reads FQNNGV. V shed 5 bases and J shed 7 bases, with 14 bases lying between them. CDR3 loop: CASSGAPSGTQYF. The DNA for the CDR3 is TGTGCCAGCAGCGGCGCCCCAAGTGGGACCCAGTACTTC.

Only a few counts were recorded for this clone. The rearrangement uses TRBV2 and TRBJ1-3; 7 nucleotides match TRBD1. Germline trimming cut 9 bases from V and 0 bases from J; bases unmatched to any gene: 5. CDR1 is SNHLY and CDR2 is FYNNEI in the germline V gene. The CDR3 extends over 14 amino acids. CDR3 protein: CASRTGLSGNTIYF. CDR3 in DNA: TGTGCCAGTAGGACAGGCCTCTCTGGAAACACCATATATTTT.

J is TRBJ2-2 and V is TRBV5-4, with 9 bases lining up with TRBD1. J gave up 7 bases and V 4 bases, and 5 bases lay outside the gene matches. The CDR3 totals 14 residues. The V gene's germline CDR1 is SGHNT and CDR2 YYREEE (reference sequence). CDR3 bases: TGTGCCAGCAGCCTACAGGGGGCTGGCGGGGAGCTGTTTTTT. It is translated as CASSLQGAGGELFF.

The rearrangement joins TRBV19 to TRBJ1-3; 7 nucleotides align to TRBD1. V was pared by 6 bases and J by 0 bases, with 5 bases of the junction left unmatched. Per germline, CDR1 LNHDA and CDR2 SQIVND (reference sequence). This CDR3 is built from 15 residues. The chain's CDR3 is CASSGQDPSGNTIYF. The CDR3 region has the DNA TGTGCCAGTAGCGGACAGGACCCCTCTGGAAACACCATATATTTT.

This sequence joins TRBV7-2 and TRBJ1-5; the match to TRBD1 covers 9 bases. V lost 7 bases, J lost 5 bases, and 6 bases stayed unmatched. The germline V gene has CDR1 SGHTA and CDR2 FQGNSA. This CDR3 spans 14 amino acids. The CDR3 DNA reads TGTGCCAGCACCCCGACAGGGGGTTATCAGCCCCAGCATTTT. It is translated as CASTPTGGYQPQHF.

This clone was seen only once. This chain links TRBV6-2 or TRBV6-3 with TRBJ1-2; 9 positions agree with TRBD1. The V gene's germline CDR1 is MNHEY and CDR2 SVGEGT. The CDR3 spans 13 residues. V trimming: 4 bases; J trimming: 7 bases; junction bases outside the gene matches: 4. CDR3 bases: TGTGCCAGCAGTTTTACAGGGGGCGGTGGCTACACCTTC. Its translation is CASSFTGGGGYTF.

V and J are TRBV3-1 (or the pseudogene TRBV3-2) and TRBJ1-1; D is ambiguous. This CDR3 spans 13 amino acids. Germline V gene data show CDR1 as LGHDT and CDR2 as YNNKEL (reference sequence). V lost 3 bases, J lost 7 bases, and 12 bases lay in between. As DNA, the CDR3 is TGTGCCAGCAGCCAGGGAATGGGAGGTGAAGCTTTCTTT. Its translation is CASSQGMGGEAFF.

The chain links TRBV2 to TRBJ1-1; D is unclear. Germline CDR1 and CDR2: SNHLY and FYNNEI. The length of the CDR3 is 13 residues. V shed 6 bases and J shed 1 base, with 9 bases lying between them. In nucleotides, the CDR3 is TGTGCCAGCAGCCGAAGGCGGAACACTGAAGCTTTCTTT. Translation: CASSRRRNTEAFF.

This clone has only a few counts. V gene TRBV28 combines with J gene TRBJ1-1, with D perhaps matching TRBD1 (6 bases). The CDR3 covers 15 residues. CDR1 is MDHEN and CDR2 is SYDVKM in the germline V gene. V gave up 2 bases and J gave up 1 base, with 11 bases separating them. The CDR3 bases are TGTGCCAGCAGTTTAGGGGGCCCGACGAACACTGAAGCTTTCTTT. It is translated as CASSLGGPTNTEAFF.

The gene calls are TRBV14 and TRBJ2-2; D is ambiguous. Deletions cut 6 bases from V and 4 bases from J, with 6 bases between. CDR3 size: 12 residues. Germline values: CDR1 SGHDN, CDR2 FVKESK. CDR3: CASSSTTGELFF. CDR3 nucleotide sequence: TGTGCCAGCAGTTCGACCACCGGGGAGCTGTTTTTT.

This chain joins TRBV7-9 and TRBJ1-2, with D uncertain. V shed 5 bases and J shed 1 base, with 8 bases lying between them. The CDR3 extends over 13 amino acids. Germline loops: CDR1 SEHNR, CDR2 FQNEAQ (reference sequence). Here the CDR3 reads CASSPDGNYGYTF. CDR3 nucleotides: TGTGCCAGCAGCCCTGACGGTAACTATGGCTACACCTTC.

CDR3: CASSPGTSLQGGTQYF. The DNA for the CDR3 is TGTGCCAGCAGCCCCGGGACTAGCTTGCAAGGAGGTACGCAGTATTTT. The V and J genes are TRBV7-3 and TRBJ2-3; 9 bases are shared with TRBD2. Germline V lookup: CDR1 SGHTA, CDR2 FQGTGA. Trimming cost V 5 bases and J 8 bases; bases outside gene matches: 14. This CDR3 comprises 16 residues. Variable domain in full (rest from reference TRBV7-3 and TRBJ2-3): GAGVSQTPSNKVTEKGKYVELRCDPISGHTALYWYRQSLGQGPEFLIYFQGTGAADDSGLPNDRFFAVRPEGSVSTLKIQRTERGDSAVYLCASSPGTSLQGGTQYFGPGTRLTVL.

The chain couples TRBV5-1 to TRBJ1-3, with D unclear. The germline V gene has CDR1 SGHRS and CDR2 YFSETQ. CDR3 size: 15 residues. The V and J ends lost 0 bases and 1 base respectively, with 8 bases between them. CDR3 amino acids: CASSLGPPSGNTIYF. The CDR3 bases are TGCGCCAGCAGCTTGGGTCCACCTTCTGGAAACACCATATATTTT. The variable domain in full, completed from reference TRBV5-1 and TRBJ1-3, reads KAGVTQTPRYLIKTRGQQVTLSCSPISGHRSVSWYQQTPGQGLQFLFEYFSETQRNKGNFPGRFSGRQFSNSRSEMNVSTLELGDSALYLCASSLGPPSGNTIYFGEGSWLTVV.

The J gene is TRBJ1-2, the V gene TRBV27; D is perhaps TRBD1 (6 bases). Germline assignment: CDR1 MNHEY and CDR2 SMNVEV (reference sequence). The CDR3 has 13 residues. With 8 bases removed from V and 4 bases from J, the gap between germline ends came to 14 bases. CDR3 residues: CASSNREGYGYTF. The CDR3 DNA reads TGTGCCAGCTCCAACAGGGAGGGCTATGGCTACACCTTC.

The rearrangement uses TRBV7-9 and TRBJ2-7, with a possible D match to TRBD2 (5 bases). The germline gives CDR1 SEHNR, CDR2 FQNEAQ (reference sequence). The V and J ends lost 5 bases and 2 bases respectively, with 10 bases between them. The CDR3 covers 13 residues. In DNA form, the CDR3 reads TGTGCCAGCAGCAAGTACGGGACCTACGAGCAGTACTTC. This encodes CASSKYGTYEQYF.

As concerns this clone: Other DNA sequences in the sample encode the same CDR3. This rearrangement joins TRBV5-1 to TRBJ1-5; D not certain. The CDR3 has 14 residues. Trimming shortened V by 4 bases and J by 1 base, and 9 bases separated the two germline ends. The V gene's germline CDR1 is SGHRS and CDR2 YFSETQ. The CDR3 bases are TGCGCCAGCAGCCTTGGGCAGAGCAATCAGCCCCAGCATTTT. The encoded protein is CASSLGQSNQPQHF.

This sequence joins TRBV15 and TRBJ1-3; a possible D gene is TRBD1 (5 bases). With 1 base removed from V and 3 bases from J, the gap between germline ends came to 10 bases. This CDR3 comprises 15 residues. The germline CDR1 and CDR2 sequences are LNHNV and YYDKDF (reference sequence). The DNA of the CDR3 is TGTGCCACCAGCAGAGGGGCAGACAGTGGAAACACCATATATTTT. Translated, it gives CATSRGADSGNTIYF.

The chain employs TRBV30 and TRBJ2-3, with D possibly being TRBD1 (6 bases). Germline V CDR1 and CDR2: GTSNPN, SVGIG (reference sequence). This CDR3 is 15 amino acids long. Trimming took off 4 bases at V and 6 bases at J, with 20 bases between the two ends. CDR3 bases: TGTGCCTGGACCAACAGGGCTGACAAGAGGGATACGCAGTATTTT. It translates to CAWTNRADKRDTQYF.

The CDR3 nucleotides are TGTGCCAGCAGCACAAGCTCAGGGAGGTTAGGCGAGCAGTACTTC. It is translated as CASSTSSGRLGEQYF. This chain joins TRBV9 and TRBJ2-7; the D gene is possibly TRBD2 (6 bases). The CDR3 loop spans 15 amino acids. Germline V gene data show CDR1 as SGDLS and CDR2 as YYNGEE. Trimming removed 4 bases at V and 6 bases at J, with 20 bases between.

V is TRBV5-1 and J is TRBJ2-2; TRBD1 aligns across 8 bases. Germline V gives CDR1 SGHRS, CDR2 YFSETQ. The CDR3 is made up of 14 amino acids. The J segment lost 4 bases and the V segment lost 4 bases, leaving 3 bases of the junction unmatched. CDR3 amino acids: CASSVQGATGELFF. CDR3 nucleotides: TGCGCCAGCAGCGTGCAGGGGGCCACCGGGGAGCTGTTTTTT.

This rearrangement joins TRBV28 to TRBJ1-1; D is unresolved. This CDR3 has 15 residues. V was pared by 2 bases and J by 0 bases, with 10 bases between. CDR1 MDHEN and CDR2 SYDVKM come from the germline V gene. Here the CDR3 DNA reads TGTGCCAGCAGTTTAGTTTCGGGGATGAACACTGAAGCTTTCTTT. As protein: CASSLVSGMNTEAFF. The full variable domain, in which reference TRBV28 and TRBJ1-1 provide the parts outside the CDR3, is DVKVTQSSRYLVKRTGEKVFLECVQDMDHENMFWYRQDPGLGLRLIYFSYDVKMKEKGDIPEGYSVSREKKERFSLILESASTNQTSMYLCASSLVSGMNTEAFFGQGTRLTVV.

V gene TRBV5-1 combines with J gene TRBJ1-2; 9 bases align to TRBD1. V shed 0 bases and J 0 bases; nucleotides not matched to a gene: 9. The germline V gene has CDR1 SGHRS and CDR2 YFSETQ. This CDR3 spans 18 amino acids. The CDR3 bases are TGCGCCAGCAGCTTGGTGGGACAGGGTAGAATAGCTAACTATGGCTACACCTTC. Translation: CASSLVGQGRIANYGYTF.